The rows below give T cell receptor beta chains drawn from one sample of a study of cytomegalovirus exposure and HLA in healthy donors. Generated by immunoSEQ multiplex PCR, the TCRdb table keeps only in-frame clones and is missing some. In the table there are 150,000 to 180,000 clones, roughly 70% of which are singletons. The specimen sequenced was PBMCs. The receptors come from a man aged 25-45 years in good health and CMV-seronegative. Both conserved end residues are part of each CDR3. The D gene is left open where the match is weak. Only part of the rows carry a size: once, few, many, or a class if the clone is expanded.

d_call: TRBD1
v_call: TRBV7-2
clone_size: -
cdr3_length: 14
j_call: TRBJ2-7
cdr3_aa: CASSSGQGAYEQYF
cdr3_nt: TGTGCCAGCAGCTCGGGACAGGGGGCCTACGAGCAGTACTTC

d_call: TRBD2
v_call: TRBV19
clone_size: -
cdr3_length: 13
j_call: TRBJ2-7
cdr3_aa: CASSSGGVYEQYF
cdr3_nt: TGTGCCAGTAGTAGCGGGGGGGTCTACGAGCAGTACTTC

d_call: -
v_call: TRBV6-5
clone_size: -
cdr3_length: 15
j_call: TRBJ1-1
cdr3_aa: CASRTSGGGNTEAFF
cdr3_nt: TGTGCCAGCAGGACTTCTGGGGGAGGGAACACTGAAGCTTTCTTT

d_call: TRBD1
v_call: TRBV23-1
clone_size: -
cdr3_length: 12
j_call: TRBJ2-7
cdr3_aa: CASTYRGYEQYF
cdr3_nt: TGCGCCAGCACCTACAGGGGATACGAGCAGTACTTC

d_call: -
v_call: TRBV25-1
clone_size: -
cdr3_length: 15
j_call: TRBJ1-2
cdr3_aa: CASSERENGRGGYTF
cdr3_nt: TGTGCCAGCAGTGAGCGCGAGAACGGCCGCGGTGGCTACACCTTC

d_call: -
v_call: TRBV5-6
clone_size: -
cdr3_length: 13
j_call: TRBJ1-1
cdr3_aa: CASSLMRDTEAFF
cdr3_nt: TGTGCCAGCAGCTTAATGAGGGACACTGAAGCTTTCTTT

d_call: -
v_call: TRBV5-6
clone_size: -
cdr3_length: 15
j_call: TRBJ2-7
cdr3_aa: CASSLGQRGSYEQYF
cdr3_nt: TGTGCCAGCAGCTTGGGACAGCGAGGCTCCTACGAGCAGTACTTC

d_call: TRBD1
v_call: TRBV2
clone_size: -
cdr3_length: 14
j_call: TRBJ1-5
cdr3_aa: CASSVDRGKEPQHF
cdr3_nt: TGTGCCAGCAGTGTGGACAGGGGAAAGGAGCCCCAGCATTTT

d_call: -
v_call: TRBV14
clone_size: -
cdr3_length: 16
j_call: TRBJ2-2
cdr3_aa: CASSWTPDPNTGELFF
cdr3_nt: TGTGCCAGCAGCTGGACTCCGGACCCCAACACCGGGGAGCTGTTTTTT

d_call: -
v_call: TRBV28
clone_size: -
cdr3_length: 13
j_call: TRBJ1-1
cdr3_aa: CASSFQGTTEAFF
cdr3_nt: TGTGCCAGCAGTTTTCAGGGGACCACTGAAGCTTTCTTT

d_call: -
v_call: TRBV6-1
clone_size: -
cdr3_length: 14
j_call: TRBJ1-5
cdr3_aa: CASSEAGLDQPQHF
cdr3_nt: TGTGCCAGCAGTGAGGCGGGACTCGATCAGCCCCAGCATTTT

d_call: TRBD1
v_call: TRBV6-5
clone_size: -
cdr3_length: 14
j_call: TRBJ2-6
cdr3_aa: CASTTGSGANVLTF
cdr3_nt: TGTGCCAGCACGACAGGGTCTGGGGCCAACGTCCTGACTTTC

d_call: -
v_call: TRBV13
clone_size: -
cdr3_length: 13
j_call: TRBJ1-4
cdr3_aa: CASSGPGNEKLFF
cdr3_nt: TGTGCCAGCAGTGGGCCAGGAAATGAAAAACTGTTTTTT

d_call: TRBD1
v_call: TRBV9
clone_size: -
cdr3_length: 15
j_call: TRBJ1-4
cdr3_aa: CASSVAGGAGEKLFF
cdr3_nt: TGTGCCAGCAGCGTAGCAGGGGGCGCGGGTGAAAAACTGTTTTTT

d_call: -
v_call: TRBV5-1
clone_size: -
cdr3_length: 16
j_call: TRBJ2-1
cdr3_aa: CASSLVARGTYNEQFF
cdr3_nt: TGCGCCAGCAGCTTGGTGGCCCGGGGAACTTACAATGAGCAGTTCTTC

d_call: TRBD2
v_call: TRBV7-2
clone_size: -
cdr3_length: 16
j_call: TRBJ2-3
cdr3_aa: CASSLYSGGGGDTQYF
cdr3_nt: TGTGCCAGCAGCTTATATAGCGGGGGGGGAGGGGATACGCAGTATTTT

d_call: -
v_call: TRBV19
clone_size: -
cdr3_length: 17
j_call: TRBJ2-7
cdr3_aa: CASSSGQPRDGSYEQYF
cdr3_nt: TGTGCCAGTAGTTCAGGACAGCCGAGGGACGGCTCCTACGAGCAGTACTTC

d_call: TRBD1
v_call: TRBV11-2
clone_size: -
cdr3_length: 15
j_call: TRBJ2-3
cdr3_aa: CASSNMAGGLDTQYF
cdr3_nt: TGTGCCAGCAGCAATATGGCAGGGGGTCTGGATACGCAGTATTTT

d_call: TRBD1
v_call: TRBV10-3
clone_size: -
cdr3_length: 13
j_call: TRBJ1-3
cdr3_aa: CAIYRGSGNTIYF
cdr3_nt: TGTGCCATTTACAGGGGCTCTGGAAACACCATATATTTT

d_call: -
v_call: TRBV15
clone_size: -
cdr3_length: 17
j_call: TRBJ2-1
cdr3_aa: CATSSTPQGTFEDEQFF
cdr3_nt: TGTGCCACCAGCAGTACCCCCCAGGGGACGTTTGAGGATGAGCAGTTCTTC

d_call: -
v_call: TRBV7-6
clone_size: -
cdr3_length: 16
j_call: TRBJ2-1
cdr3_aa: CASSLPSGSSYNEQFF
cdr3_nt: TGTGCCAGCAGCCTCCCCAGCGGAAGCTCCTACAATGAGCAGTTCTTC

d_call: -
v_call: TRBV29-1
clone_size: once
cdr3_length: 16
j_call: TRBJ2-3
cdr3_aa: CSVEDPGGAPTDTQYF
cdr3_nt: TGCAGCGTTGAAGATCCGGGGGGCGCCCCGACAGATACGCAGTATTTT

d_call: TRBD1
v_call: TRBV29-1
clone_size: -
cdr3_length: 13
j_call: TRBJ1-5
cdr3_aa: CSVGQPDNQPQHF
cdr3_nt: TGCAGCGTGGGACAGCCCGACAATCAGCCCCAGCATTTT

d_call: -
v_call: TRBV2
clone_size: -
cdr3_length: 12
j_call: TRBJ1-2
cdr3_aa: CASSDRVGGYPF
cdr3_nt: TGTGCCAGCAGTGACAGGGTCGGTGGCTACCCCTTC

d_call: TRBD1
v_call: TRBV5-6
clone_size: -
cdr3_length: 14
j_call: TRBJ1-2
cdr3_aa: CASSFQGATYGYTF
cdr3_nt: TGTGCCAGCAGCTTCCAGGGGGCAACATATGGCTACACCTTC

d_call: TRBD1
v_call: TRBV19
clone_size: -
cdr3_length: 14
j_call: TRBJ2-7
cdr3_aa: CASSITGGSYEQYF
cdr3_nt: TGTGCCAGTAGTATTACAGGGGGGAGCTACGAGCAGTACTTC

d_call: TRBD2
v_call: TRBV6-4
clone_size: -
cdr3_length: 15
j_call: TRBJ2-3
cdr3_aa: CASSDASGGTDTQYF
cdr3_nt: TGTGCCAGCAGTGACGCTAGCGGGGGCACAGATACGCAGTATTTT

d_call: -
v_call: TRBV7-2
clone_size: -
cdr3_length: 14
j_call: TRBJ1-1
cdr3_aa: CASSLRTVQPEAFF
cdr3_nt: TGTGCCAGCAGCCTAAGGACAGTTCAACCTGAAGCTTTCTTT

d_call: -
v_call: TRBV9
clone_size: -
cdr3_length: 15
j_call: TRBJ1-1
cdr3_aa: CASSVGDSGYTEAFF
cdr3_nt: TGTGCCAGCAGCGTAGGGGATTCAGGGTACACTGAAGCTTTCTTT

d_call: TRBD1
v_call: TRBV10-3
clone_size: -
cdr3_length: 14
j_call: TRBJ1-1
cdr3_aa: CAISESQGATEAFF
cdr3_nt: TGTGCCATCAGTGAGTCGCAGGGGGCCACTGAAGCTTTCTTT

d_call: TRBD1
v_call: TRBV19
clone_size: -
cdr3_length: 15
j_call: TRBJ2-7
cdr3_aa: CASSAGTGLTYEQYF
cdr3_nt: TGTGCCAGTAGTGCCGGGACAGGGTTAACCTACGAGCAGTACTTC

d_call: -
v_call: TRBV7-2
clone_size: few
cdr3_length: 15
j_call: TRBJ1-6
cdr3_aa: CASSLAPGDNSPLHF
cdr3_nt: TGTGCCAGCAGCTTAGCCCCAGGGGATAATTCACCCCTCCACTTT

d_call: -
v_call: TRBV7-9
clone_size: -
cdr3_length: 17
j_call: TRBJ1-2
cdr3_aa: CASTTDRASGTSYGYTF
cdr3_nt: TGTGCCAGCACCACCGATAGGGCCAGCGGAACTTCCTATGGCTACACCTTC

d_call: -
v_call: TRBV15
clone_size: -
cdr3_length: 15
j_call: TRBJ2-1
cdr3_aa: CATSRVVSSYNEQFF
cdr3_nt: TGTGCCACCAGCAGAGTGGTCAGCTCCTACAATGAGCAGTTCTTC

d_call: TRBD1
v_call: TRBV6-6
clone_size: -
cdr3_length: 15
j_call: TRBJ1-5
cdr3_aa: CATGTGAYSNQPQNF
cdr3_nt: TGTGCCACTGGGACAGGGGCTTATAGCAATCAGCCCCAGAATTTT

d_call: TRBD2
v_call: TRBV7-2
clone_size: once
cdr3_length: 14
j_call: TRBJ2-7
cdr3_aa: CASRTSGASYAQYF
cdr3_nt: TGTGCCAGCAGGACTAGCGGGGCTTCCTACGCGCAGTACTTC

d_call: -
v_call: TRBV7-9
clone_size: -
cdr3_length: 13
j_call: TRBJ2-7
cdr3_aa: CASSLMEGYEQYF
cdr3_nt: TGTGCCAGCAGCTTAATGGAGGGCTACGAGCAGTACTTC

d_call: TRBD1
v_call: TRBV6-1
clone_size: -
cdr3_length: 14
j_call: TRBJ1-2
cdr3_aa: CASSHGTANYGYTF
cdr3_nt: TGTGCCAGCAGTCACGGGACAGCTAACTATGGCTACACCTTC

d_call: -
v_call: TRBV4-3
clone_size: -
cdr3_length: 15
j_call: TRBJ1-4
cdr3_aa: CASSQDGSGVEKLFF
cdr3_nt: TGCGCCAGCAGCCAAGATGGTTCCGGGGTTGAAAAACTGTTTTTT

d_call: TRBD1
v_call: TRBV27
clone_size: few
cdr3_length: 14
j_call: TRBJ2-7
cdr3_aa: CASRSGTGPYEQYF
cdr3_nt: TGTGCCAGCAGGTCCGGGACAGGGCCCTACGAGCAGTACTTC

d_call: TRBD1
v_call: TRBV7-2
clone_size: -
cdr3_length: 11
j_call: TRBJ2-7
cdr3_aa: CATTGDYEQYF
cdr3_nt: TGTGCCACGACAGGGGATTACGAGCAGTACTTC

d_call: -
v_call: TRBV7-2
clone_size: -
cdr3_length: 14
j_call: TRBJ1-5
cdr3_aa: CASSYRASNQPQHF
cdr3_nt: TGTGCCAGCAGCTACAGGGCTAGCAATCAGCCCCAGCATTTT

d_call: TRBD2
v_call: TRBV7-2
clone_size: -
cdr3_length: 15
j_call: TRBJ2-1
cdr3_aa: CASSLSGASYNEQFF
cdr3_nt: TGTGCCAGCAGCTTAAGCGGGGCCTCCTACAATGAGCAGTTCTTC

d_call: TRBD1
v_call: TRBV5-6
clone_size: -
cdr3_length: 15
j_call: TRBJ1-2
cdr3_aa: CASSSTGGGDYGYTF
cdr3_nt: TGTGCCAGCAGCTCCACAGGGGGCGGGGACTATGGCTACACCTTC

d_call: -
v_call: TRBV15
clone_size: -
cdr3_length: 16
j_call: TRBJ2-5
cdr3_aa: CATSREQGFGEETQYF
cdr3_nt: TGTGCCACCAGCAGAGAACAGGGTTTCGGAGAAGAGACCCAGTACTTC

d_call: TRBD2
v_call: TRBV27
clone_size: once
cdr3_length: 12
j_call: TRBJ2-5
cdr3_aa: CASRGLTETQYF
cdr3_nt: TGTGCCAGCAGGGGACTAACAGAGACCCAGTACTTC

d_call: -
v_call: TRBV5-8
clone_size: -
cdr3_length: 16
j_call: TRBJ1-5
cdr3_aa: CASSRFQGASNQPQHF
cdr3_nt: TGTGCCAGCAGCCGATTTCAAGGAGCCAGCAATCAGCCCCAGCATTTT

d_call: TRBD1
v_call: TRBV28
clone_size: -
cdr3_length: 14
j_call: TRBJ1-2
cdr3_aa: CASSAGTVSGGYTF
cdr3_nt: TGTGCCAGCAGTGCCGGGACAGTCTCGGGTGGCTACACCTTC

d_call: -
v_call: TRBV7-2
clone_size: -
cdr3_length: 14
j_call: TRBJ1-1
cdr3_aa: CASSLAGGNTEAFF
cdr3_nt: TGTGCCAGCAGCTTAGCGGGGGGTAACACTGAAGCTTTCTTT

d_call: TRBD1
v_call: TRBV7-9
clone_size: -
cdr3_length: 19
j_call: TRBJ2-3
cdr3_aa: CASSLPDRGLFGGTDTQYF
cdr3_nt: TGTGCCAGCAGCTTACCGGACAGGGGGCTGTTTGGGGGCACAGATACGCAGTATTTT

d_call: -
v_call: TRBV5-6
clone_size: -
cdr3_length: 15
j_call: TRBJ2-7
cdr3_aa: CASSARGFGNYEQYF
cdr3_nt: TGTGCCAGCAGCGCCAGGGGTTTCGGTAACTACGAGCAGTACTTC

d_call: -
v_call: TRBV5-1
clone_size: -
cdr3_length: 14
j_call: TRBJ2-7
cdr3_aa: CASSFTGRAYEQYF
cdr3_nt: TGCGCCAGCAGCTTTACGGGAAGAGCCTACGAGCAGTACTTC

d_call: -
v_call: TRBV2
clone_size: few
cdr3_length: 13
j_call: TRBJ1-1
cdr3_aa: CASSGGAASSAFF
cdr3_nt: TGTGCCAGCAGTGGCGGGGCAGCTTCGTCGGCTTTCTTT

d_call: -
v_call: TRBV7-2
clone_size: -
cdr3_length: 13
j_call: TRBJ2-4
cdr3_aa: CASSSLAKNIQYF
cdr3_nt: TGTGCCAGCAGCTCCTTAGCCAAAAACATTCAGTACTTC

d_call: TRBD1
v_call: TRBV28
clone_size: -
cdr3_length: 15
j_call: TRBJ1-5
cdr3_aa: CASSKWTGGNQPQHF
cdr3_nt: TGTGCCAGCAGTAAATGGACAGGGGGGAATCAGCCCCAGCATTTT

d_call: TRBD2
v_call: TRBV7-2
clone_size: -
cdr3_length: 13
j_call: TRBJ2-7
cdr3_aa: CASGLGLAYEQYF
cdr3_nt: TGTGCCAGCGGACTCGGACTAGCCTACGAGCAGTACTTC

d_call: -
v_call: TRBV30
clone_size: -
cdr3_length: 14
j_call: TRBJ2-4
cdr3_aa: CAWSDLLAKNIQYF
cdr3_nt: TGTGCCTGGAGTGACTTACTAGCCAAAAACATTCAGTACTTC